Sequencing of this T cell receptor beta chain was carried out in a study of T-cell reconstitution after alpha-beta-depleted transplantation in children. Germline lookup yields CDR1 DFQATT and CDR2 SNEGSKA (reference sequence). This CDR3 is 15 amino acids long. The trim removed 3 bases at V and 7 bases at J, leaving 11 bases unmatched. This clonotype was counted many times. Preparation of the TCRbeta library involved a method that used unique molecular identifiers. A single record per CDR3 protein comes from TCRdb applying MiXCR to the PCR reads. The table includes hundreds of thousands of distinct CDR3 sequences, roughly 15% detected once.

The chain is built from TRBV20-1 and TRBJ2-1, with 8 positions matching TRBD2. The sequence derives from a human donor who donated a stem cell graft to a child with acute myeloid leukemia. The sequencing used PBMCs from the stem cell graft donor, collected from the stem cell graft. CDR3 sequence: CSARSFGGARNEQFF. The CDR3 nucleotides are TGCAGTGCTAGGAGCTTCGGGGGGGCGCGTAATGAGCAGTTCTTC.